This T cell receptor (beta chain) is from a study of shared clonotypes between healthy human individuals. General observations from the study: Memory subsets generally showed smaller estimated richness than naive subsets did.

The CDR3 length is 15 residues. V lost 2 bases and J lost 5; bases outside the gene matches: 9. The V gene's germline CDR1 is SGHTA and CDR2 FQGNSA. This clone was seen once. Its matching antigen is unknown. Repertoires were generated with immunoSEQ multiplex PCR, while TCRdb's copy carries only in-frame clones and drops some. This table holds about 2.3 million clones, over 90% found once. The sequencing input was naive CD4+ T cells from PBMCs. The subset: CD45RA+ positively selected. This clonotype was sampled from a man between 18 and 35 years old in good health. Some clones in this sample may be carry-over from other donors' samples. The chain couples TRBV7-2 to TRBJ2-7; TRBD2 matches 7 bases. CDR3 loop: CASSLIRAGVDEQYF. CDR3 coding DNA: TGTGCCAGCAGCTTAATCCGGGCGGGGGTCGACGAGCAGTACTTC.